This record concerns one T cell receptor (beta chain) sequence. TCRdb ran MiXCR on the 5' RACE reads and lists one entry per CDR3 protein. The data show about 46,000 distinct CDR3 sequences, with 28% seen just once and 2.1% held by the top ten. The CDR3 is 14 residues long. Germline values: CDR1 SEHNR, CDR2 FQNEAQ (reference sequence). V lost 0 bases and J lost 5, with 11 bases in between. The chain couples TRBV7-9 to TRBJ2-7; D assignment may be TRBD1 or TRBD2 (5 bases each). Sequenced material: naive CD4+ T cells sorted from blood. Subset specified: naive CD4+ T cells, CD4+CD45RA+CD25-. The TCR sequence derives from a female donor with breast cancer. The DNA of the CDR3 is TGTGCCAGCAGCTTAGCGGGACCGCCCCACGAGCAGTACTTC. Protein product: CASSLAGPPHEQYF.